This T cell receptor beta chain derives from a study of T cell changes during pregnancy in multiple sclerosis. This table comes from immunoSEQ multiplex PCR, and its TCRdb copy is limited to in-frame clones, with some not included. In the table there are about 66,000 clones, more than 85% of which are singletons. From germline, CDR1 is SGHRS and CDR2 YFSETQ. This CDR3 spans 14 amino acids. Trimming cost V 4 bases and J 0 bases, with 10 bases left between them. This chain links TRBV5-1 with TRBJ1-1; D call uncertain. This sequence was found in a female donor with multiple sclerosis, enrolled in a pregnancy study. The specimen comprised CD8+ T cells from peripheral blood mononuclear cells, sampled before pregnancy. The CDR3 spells CASSGGSMNTEAFF. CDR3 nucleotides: TGCGCCAGCAGCGGAGGGAGCATGAACACTGAAGCTTTCTTT.